This T cell receptor (beta chain) was sequenced during a study of technical replicates of blood from several donors (dated by TCRdb to about 2017). The library was built by means of the immunoSEQ multiplex PCR assay. Held by TCRdb, this immuneACCESS table contains in-frame sequences only and omits some clones. Under half of the omission traces to an unresolved V gene where checked; the cause of the rest is unknown. The table for this sample lists some 87,000 clones; 95% to 98% of them were counted only once. 0.3% to 0.35% of the sample goes to the ten largest clones. The CDR3 measures 16 amino acids from cysteine to phenylalanine. Only the CDR3 portion is preserved as DNA: 48 bases, with reading frame beginning at the first base. CDR1 and CDR2, per the germline V gene (reference sequence), are MNHEY and SMNVEV. V is reduced by 1 base and J by 1 base, leaving a spacing of 11 bases between them. As to this clone: Its antigen is not yet known. The record has no base qualities; no much larger clone is one base away.

The TCR originated in a human donor in good health. Sequenced: T cells isolated from PBMCs. This receptor chain uses TRBV27 and TRBJ1-5; the D gene is perhaps TRBD1, on 6 matching bases. The DNA reads as follows: TGTGCCAGCAGTTTATTTCTGGGGGCAAGCAATCAGCCCCAGCATTTT. It translates to CASSLFLGASNQPQHF.